One sample yielded the 10 T cell receptor beta chains listed below, sequenced in a study of blood T cell repertoires in COVID-19 (dated by TCRdb to 2020 to 2022). The library was prepared using the immunoSEQ multiplex PCR assay. In TCRdb, the immuneACCESS table is reduced to in-frame sequences with V and J assigned. These tables do not hold every clone; where another copy was compared, an unresolved V gene accounts for under half, and the others remain unexplained. This sample lists hundreds of thousands of clones; about 90% were detected once. The top ten clonotypes cover over 1.3% of the sample. Sequenced input: peripheral blood. The receptors originated from a man older than 75 with acute or convalescent COVID-19.

This chain connects TRBV11-2 to TRBJ2-3, with TRBD2 matching over 14 bases. Unmatched junction bases numbered 13, after V lost 6 bases and J lost 2 bases. The CDR3 is 19 residues long. CDR1 SGHAT and CDR2 FQNNGV come from the germline V gene. The DNA of the CDR3 is TGTGCCAGCAGTCGCGGGACTAGCGGGAGTTTAATATTCACAGATACGCAGTATTTT. This encodes CASSRGTSGSLIFTDTQYF.

The rearrangement joins TRBV10-3 to TRBJ2-3; TRBD2 matches 11 bases. The junction had 4 bases not matched to a gene; V was cut back by 4 bases and J by 1 base. This CDR3 is built from 16 residues. Germline V CDR1 and CDR2: ENHRY, SYGVKD. The CDR3 spells CAISGGTSGGTDTQYF. The CDR3 DNA reads as TGTGCCATCAGTGGGGGGACTAGCGGCGGCACAGATACGCAGTATTTT.

The rearrangement joins TRBV19 to TRBJ2-2; 10 nucleotides align to TRBD1. The CDR3 runs 15 residues. The V gene's germline CDR1 is LNHDA and CDR2 SQIVND (reference sequence). V trimming: 4 bases; J trimming: 4 bases; junction bases outside the gene matches: 3. The CDR3 DNA is TGTGCCAGTAGTACGGGACAGGGGTCCACCGGGGAGCTGTTTTTT. Translation gives CASSTGQGSTGELFF.

The CDR3 region has the DNA TGTGCCACCAGTGGTTCCGGACAGGGGGCAGAGACCCAGTACTTC. Amino acids: CATSGSGQGAETQYF. The chain employs TRBV24-1 and TRBJ2-5; the match to TRBD1 covers 11 bases. This CDR3 region has 15 residues. The V segment lost 5 bases and the J segment 4 bases; nucleotides outside the gene matches: 5. Germline-derived CDR1 and CDR2 are KGHDR and SFDVKD.

The chain links TRBV5-1 to TRBJ2-7; D is possibly TRBD2 (5 bases). Germline V gives CDR1 SGHRS, CDR2 YFSETQ. The CDR3 runs to 13 residues. Trimming stripped 4 bases from V and 1 base from J, with 9 bases between. The CDR3 bases are TGCGCCAGCAGCCTCGGGATTTCCTACGAGCAGTACTTC. Encoded protein: CASSLGISYEQYF.

This clone was counted once. This rearrangement joins TRBV5-1 to TRBJ1-1; D not resolved. CDR3 length equals 14 residues. Germline assignment: CDR1 SGHRS and CDR2 YFSETQ. With 0 bases removed from V and 3 bases from J, the gap between germline ends came to 9 bases. CDR3 amino acids: CASSLGVTDTEAFF. CDR3 coding DNA: TGCGCCAGCAGCTTGGGAGTAACGGACACTGAAGCTTTCTTT.

With regard to this clone: The same CDR3 is also encoded by other DNA sequences in this sample. The V gene is TRBV7-2, the J gene TRBJ1-1; D is unresolved. V gave up 2 bases and J gave up 0 bases, with 7 bases separating them. Germline CDR1 is SGHTA and CDR2 is FQGNSA. This CDR3 has 14 residues. DNA for the CDR3: TGTGCCAGCAGCTTAATGGGCTTGAACACTGAAGCTTTCTTT. Its translation: CASSLMGLNTEAFF.

The rearrangement joins TRBV7-2 to TRBJ2-5; TRBD2 matches at 7 bases. The CDR3 runs 16 residues. Germline V gene data show CDR1 as SGHTA and CDR2 as FQGNSA. With V trimmed by 0 bases and J by 3 bases, 7 bases remained unmatched. The DNA for the CDR3 is TGTGCCAGCAGCTTAGCGCACAACGGGGGGAAAGAGACCCAGTACTTC. This codes for CASSLAHNGGKETQYF.

The rearrangement joins TRBV5-1 to TRBJ2-7; D might be TRBD1 (5 bases). The CDR3 loop spans 14 amino acids. V lost 4 bases to trimming and J lost 4 bases, with 15 bases between them. Germline CDR1 and CDR2: SGHRS and YFSETQ. The CDR3 sequence is CASSRQPEGYEQYF. In nucleotides, the CDR3 is TGCGCCAGCAGCCGACAGCCGGAAGGATACGAGCAGTACTTC.

The V call is TRBV18, the J call TRBJ2-2; D not certain. The CDR3 is made up of 14 amino acids. CDR1 and CDR2 from the germline V gene are KGHSH and LQKENI. Trimming removed 0 bases at V and 2 bases at J, with 4 bases between. The CDR3 DNA reads TGTGCCAGCTCACCACCGAGAAACACCGGGGAGCTGTTTTTT. Amino acid sequence: CASSPPRNTGELFF.